What follows are 9 T cell receptor beta chains derived from one specimen sequenced in a study of identifying expanded T cells in peripheral blood (dated by TCRdb to between 2019 and 2020). Library construction relied on the immunoSEQ multiplex PCR assay. TCRdb provides this immuneACCESS table in a form limited to in-frame rearrangements. Some clones are lacking; in checked studies, under half of them reflect an unresolved V gene, and why the rest are absent is not known. For this sample the table gives 70,000 to 95,000 clones, of which roughly 90% were detected only once. The ten largest clones capture about 3.9% of the sample. Sequencing input: blood. The receptors were sampled from a person aged 18-69 years in good health.

The chain recombines TRBV9 with TRBJ2-2; D remains ambiguous. CDR3 size: 15 residues. Germline V gives CDR1 SGDLS, CDR2 YYNGEE. V was trimmed by 0 bases and J by 4 bases, leaving 10 bases between them. The CDR3 sequence: CASSVAGSITGELFF. Here the CDR3 DNA reads TGTGCCAGCAGCGTAGCCGGGTCAATCACCGGGGAGCTGTTTTTT.

The rearrangement joins TRBV6-1 to TRBJ1-2, with no clear D. Trimming took 0 bases from V and 6 from J, leaving 8 bases between them. The V gene's germline CDR1 is MNHNS and CDR2 SASEGT. This CDR3 has 13 residues. Written as DNA, the CDR3 is TGTGCCAGCAGTGAAGCGAGGCGTGATGGCTACACCTTC. Protein product: CASSEARRDGYTF.

This chain uses TRBV30 with TRBJ2-7; tentative D call: TRBD2 (5 bases). This CDR3 region has 15 residues. Germline V gives CDR1 GTSNPN, CDR2 SVGIG (reference sequence). V was trimmed by 1 base and J by 2 bases, leaving 15 bases between them. Here the CDR3 DNA reads TGTGCCTGGAGTGGCGGGCCCTCTCGGGCCTACGAGCAGTACTTC. Its protein product is CAWSGGPSRAYEQYF. The full variable domain, rest sourced from reference TRBV30 and TRBJ2-7, is SQTIHQWPATLVQPVGSPLSLECTVEGTSNPNLYWYRQAAGRGLQLLFYSVGIGQISSEVPQNLSASRPQDRQFILSSKKLLLSDSGFYLCAWSGGPSRAYEQYFGPGTRLTVT.

The J gene is TRBJ2-3, the V gene TRBV19, with D perhaps matching TRBD1 (5 bases). Trimming took 1 base from V and 0 from J, leaving 8 bases between them. The CDR3 sequence is 15 residues long. Germline assignment: CDR1 LNHDA and CDR2 SQIVND (reference sequence). CDR3 nucleotide sequence: TGTGCCAGTAGTATAGGGACACTTAGCACAGATACGCAGTATTTT. Encoded protein: CASSIGTLSTDTQYF.

This chain joins TRBV7-2 and TRBJ2-7, with no clear D. The CDR3 is made up of 13 amino acids. The V and J ends lost 5 bases and 9 bases respectively, with 17 bases between them. Germline lookup yields CDR1 SGHTA and CDR2 FQGNSA. CDR3 DNA: TGTGCCAGCAGCCGCCTGGACCCAATCCCGCAGTACTTC. It yields the protein CASSRLDPIPQYF.

The V call is TRBV5-6, the J call TRBJ2-1; D is possibly TRBD1 or TRBD2 (5 bases each). The CDR3 sequence is 14 residues long. Germline V gives CDR1 SGHDT, CDR2 YYEEEE. V gave up 6 bases and J gave up 5 bases, with 15 bases separating them. The CDR3 is CASTRSMGDNEQFF. CDR3 DNA: TGTGCCAGCACCCGAAGTATGGGGGACAATGAGCAGTTCTTC.

This sequence joins TRBV6-1 and TRBJ2-1; D is perhaps TRBD1 (6 bases). CDR1 is MNHNS, CDR2 SASEGT, per germline. Trimming took off 2 bases at V and 15 bases at J, with 11 bases between the two ends. CDR3 length: 11 amino acids. CDR3 sequence reads: CASSETGIGFF. The CDR3 DNA sequence: TGTGCCAGCAGTGAAACAGGGATAGGGTTCTTC.

The chain recombines TRBV11-2 with TRBJ1-2, with D uncertain. The germline gives CDR1 SGHAT, CDR2 FQNNGV. V lost 5 bases and J 0 bases, leaving 4 bases between the germline ends. The CDR3 length is 12 residues. Written as DNA, the CDR3 is TGTGCCAGCAGCCCTGCTAACTATGGCTACACCTTC. Translation: CASSPANYGYTF.

V usage is TRBV6-5 and J usage is TRBJ2-7; the D is unclear. CDR1 is MNHEY, CDR2 SVGAGI, per germline. Trimming cost V 5 bases and J 5 bases, with 16 bases left between them. This CDR3 contains 14 residues. CDR3 DNA sequence: TGTGCCAGCAGTAAGGGCCCGGAGAACGACGAGCAGTACTTC. Residues: CASSKGPENDEQYF.